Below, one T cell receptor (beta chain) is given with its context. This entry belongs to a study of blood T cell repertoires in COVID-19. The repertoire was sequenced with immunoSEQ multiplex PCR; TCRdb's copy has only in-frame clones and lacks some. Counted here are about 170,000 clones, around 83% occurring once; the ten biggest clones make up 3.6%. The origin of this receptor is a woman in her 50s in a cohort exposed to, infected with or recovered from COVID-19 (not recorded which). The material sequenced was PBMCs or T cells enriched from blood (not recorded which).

In nucleotides, the CDR3 is TGTGCCAGCTCACCGCAGGGAAGGGGGAACACTGAAGCTTTCTTT. It encodes CASSPQGRGNTEAFF. The chain recombines TRBV18 with TRBJ1-1; weak D call: TRBD1 (5 bases). The ends were cut back, 3 bases at V and 1 base at J, with 12 bases in the middle. The germline V gene encodes CDR1 KGHSH and CDR2 LQKENI. There are 15 residues in the CDR3. Full variable domain (missing parts from reference TRBV18 and TRBJ1-1): NAGVMQNPRHLVRRRGQEARLRCSPMKGHSHVYWYRQLPEEGLKFMVYLQKENIIDESGMPKERFSAEFPKEGPSILRIQQVVRGDSAAYFCASSPQGRGNTEAFFGQGTRLTVV.